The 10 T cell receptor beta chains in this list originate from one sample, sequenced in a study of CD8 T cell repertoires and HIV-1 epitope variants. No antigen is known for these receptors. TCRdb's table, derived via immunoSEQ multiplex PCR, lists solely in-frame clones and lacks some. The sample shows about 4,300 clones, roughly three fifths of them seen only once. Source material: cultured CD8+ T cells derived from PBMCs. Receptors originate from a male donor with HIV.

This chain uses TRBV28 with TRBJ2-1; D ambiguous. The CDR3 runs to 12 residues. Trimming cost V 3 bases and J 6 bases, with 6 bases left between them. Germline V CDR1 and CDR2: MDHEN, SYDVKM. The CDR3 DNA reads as TGTGCCAGCAGTTTGCAGATCAATGAGCAGTTCTTC. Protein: CASSLQINEQFF.

CDR3 region: CASSIDRTPEAFF. The CDR3 DNA sequence: TGTGCCAGTAGTATAGACCGGACACCTGAAGCTTTCTTT. This chain connects TRBV19 to TRBJ1-1; the D gene is possibly TRBD1 (5 bases). The CDR3 length is 13 residues. Germline CDR1 and CDR2: LNHDA and SQIVND (reference sequence). The V end was cut by 0 bases, the J end by 6 bases, with 8 bases between.

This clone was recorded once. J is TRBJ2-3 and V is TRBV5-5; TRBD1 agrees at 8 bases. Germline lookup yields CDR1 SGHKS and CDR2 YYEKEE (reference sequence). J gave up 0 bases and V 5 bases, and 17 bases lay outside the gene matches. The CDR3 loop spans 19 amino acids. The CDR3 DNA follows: TGTGCCAGCAGTCTTCTTCCCGGTCAGGGGGCGGAAAGCACAGATACGCAGTATTTT. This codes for CASSLLPGQGAESTDTQYF.

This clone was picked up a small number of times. Here the CDR3 DNA reads TGCGCCAGCAGCCCCGTTTCGGGACAGCAAGAGACCCAGTACTTC. Translated, it gives CASSPVSGQQETQYF. This chain connects TRBV5-1 to TRBJ2-5; 7 bases are shared with TRBD1. In germline, CDR1 is SGHRS, CDR2 YFSETQ. The CDR3 runs to 15 residues. Trimming removed 4 bases from V and 2 bases from J; junction bases left unmatched: 8.

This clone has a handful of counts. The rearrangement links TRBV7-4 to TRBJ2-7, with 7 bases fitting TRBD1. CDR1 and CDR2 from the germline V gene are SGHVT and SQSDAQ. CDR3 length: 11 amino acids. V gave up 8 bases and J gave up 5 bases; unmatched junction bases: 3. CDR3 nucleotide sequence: TGTGCCAGCGCAACAGGGGACGAGCAGTACTTC. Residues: CASATGDEQYF.

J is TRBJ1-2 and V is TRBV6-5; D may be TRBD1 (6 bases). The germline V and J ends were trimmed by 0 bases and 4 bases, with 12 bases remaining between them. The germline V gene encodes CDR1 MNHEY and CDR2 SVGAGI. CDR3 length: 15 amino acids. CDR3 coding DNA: TGTGCCAGCAGTTACTCCGAACAGGGTCCCTATGGCTACACCTTC. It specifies CASSYSEQGPYGYTF.

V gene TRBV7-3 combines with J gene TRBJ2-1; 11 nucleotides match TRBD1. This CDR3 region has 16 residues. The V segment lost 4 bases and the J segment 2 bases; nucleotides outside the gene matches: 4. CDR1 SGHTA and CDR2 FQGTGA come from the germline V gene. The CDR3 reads CASSSWGQGAYNEQFF. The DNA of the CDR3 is TGTGCCAGCAGCTCTTGGGGACAGGGGGCCTACAATGAGCAGTTCTTC.

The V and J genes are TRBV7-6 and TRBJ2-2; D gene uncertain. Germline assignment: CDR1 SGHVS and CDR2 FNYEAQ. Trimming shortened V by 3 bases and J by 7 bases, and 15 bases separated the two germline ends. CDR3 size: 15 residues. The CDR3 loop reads CASSFYSFENGELFF. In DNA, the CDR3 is TGTGCCAGCAGCTTCTACTCATTTGAGAACGGGGAGCTGTTTTTT.

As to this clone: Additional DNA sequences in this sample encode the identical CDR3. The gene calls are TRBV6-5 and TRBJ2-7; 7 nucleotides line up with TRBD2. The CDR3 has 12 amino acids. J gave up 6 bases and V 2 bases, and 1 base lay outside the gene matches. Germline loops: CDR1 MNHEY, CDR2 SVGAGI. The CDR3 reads CASSYGGGEQYF. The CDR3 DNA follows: TGTGCCAGCAGTTACGGGGGGGGCGAGCAGTACTTC.

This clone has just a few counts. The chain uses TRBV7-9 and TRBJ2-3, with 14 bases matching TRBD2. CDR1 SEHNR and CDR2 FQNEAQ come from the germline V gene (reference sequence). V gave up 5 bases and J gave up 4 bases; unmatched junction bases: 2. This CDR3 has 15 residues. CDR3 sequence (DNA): TGTGCCAGCAGCGCGGGACTAGCGGGAGCAGATACGCAGTATTTT. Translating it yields CASSAGLAGADTQYF.